This is a list of T cell receptor beta chains from one sample in a study of blood T cell repertoires in COVID-19. Profiling relied on immunoSEQ multiplex PCR, and the TCRdb table lists in-frame clones only, not all of them. This sample has 200,000 to 250,000 clones, with about 85% found just once. Sequenced: peripheral blood. Receptor source: a woman aged 60-75 years who had recovered from COVID-19. Each CDR3 is given with its conserved first and last residue. D genes are given only for firm matches. Clone size is stated in some rows and not others, as once, few, many or a class when expanded.

>.|TRBV5-6|TRBJ2-5|.
CASSLDNRIYRETQYF
TGTGCCAGCAGCTTGGATAACAGGATATATCGGGAGACCCAGTACTTC
>.|TRBV11-2|TRBJ1-2|.
CASNQGTAEGYGYTF
TGTGCCAGCAACCAGGGGACGGCCGAGGGCTATGGCTACACCTTC
>.|TRBV5-1|TRBJ2-1|.
CASSLTGNNEQFF
TGCGCCAGCAGCTTGACAGGAAACAATGAGCAGTTCTTC
>.|TRBV30|TRBJ1-4|.
CAWSEGGKLFF
TGTGCCTGGAGTGAAGGCGGAAAACTGTTTTTT
>.|TRBV27|TRBJ1-6|TRBD1
CASSEQGSSYNSPLHF
TGTGCCAGCAGTGAACAGGGGAGCTCCTATAATTCACCCCTCCACTTT
>.|TRBV5-4|TRBJ2-7|TRBD1
CASRIGTGDIYEQYF
TGTGCCAGCAGAATTGGGACAGGGGACATCTACGAGCAGTACTTC
>.|TRBV2|TRBJ2-2|.
CASSPVTGNTGELFF
TGTGCCAGCAGCCCGGTAACAGGGAACACCGGGGAGCTGTTTTTT
>.|TRBV19|TRBJ1-5|TRBD1
CASSIAGTAGNQPQHF
TGTGCCAGTAGTATAGCCGGGACAGCCGGAAATCAGCCCCAGCATTTT
>.|TRBV30|TRBJ2-1|TRBD1
CAWSFGQGARNEQFF
TGTGCCTGGAGTTTCGGACAGGGGGCTCGGAATGAGCAGTTCTTC
>.|TRBV20-1|TRBJ2-7|.
CSTFAGGEQYF
TGCAGTACCTTCGCAGGAGGTGAGCAGTACTTC
>few|TRBV18|TRBJ1-1|.
CASSTGSNTEAFF
TGTGCCAGCTCAACGGGGTCGAACACTGAAGCTTTCTTT
>.|TRBV7-8|TRBJ2-5|.
CASSFIGDQETQYF
TGTGCCAGCAGCTTTATCGGGGACCAAGAGACCCAGTACTTC
>.|TRBV15|TRBJ1-2|TRBD1
CATSRETGGYGYTF
TGTGCCACCAGCAGAGAGACAGGGGGCTATGGCTACACCTTC
>.|TRBV18|TRBJ1-1|TRBD1
CASSPTGGLNTEAFF
TGTGCCAGCTCACCAACAGGGGGCTTGAACACTGAAGCTTTCTTT
>.|TRBV12-3/TRBV12-4|TRBJ1-6|.
CASRTTGHSPLHF
TGTGCCAGCAGGACGACAGGTCATTCACCCCTCCACTTT
>.|TRBV6-2/TRBV6-3|TRBJ2-7|TRBD1
CASSFGQVPYF
TGTGCCAGCAGTTTCGGACAGGTGCCGTACTTC
>.|TRBV10-3|TRBJ1-1|.
CAISANFDRMNTEAFF
TGTGCCATCAGTGCCAACTTCGACAGGATGAACACTGAAGCTTTCTTT
>.|TRBV5-4|TRBJ2-1|TRBD1
CASSLEWDSYNEQFF
TGTGCCAGCAGCTTGGAATGGGACAGCTACAATGAGCAGTTCTTC
>.|TRBV19|TRBJ1-1|.
CASSIGIGDSEAFF
TGTGCCAGTAGTATAGGAATAGGAGACAGTGAAGCTTTCTTT
>.|TRBV7-2|TRBJ2-3|TRBD2
CASSLANGGSTDTQYF
TGTGCCAGCAGCTTAGCGAACGGGGGGTCCACAGATACGCAGTATTTT
>.|TRBV3-1/TRBV3-2|TRBJ1-2|.
CASSQPGAYGYTF
TGTGCCAGCAGCCAACCAGGGGCCTATGGCTACACCTTC
>.|TRBV11-3|TRBJ1-1|.
CASSLSVSTEAFF
TGTGCCAGCAGCTTATCAGTTTCCACTGAAGCTTTCTTT
>.|TRBV30|TRBJ1-5|.
CAWALGGNQPQHF
TGTGCCTGGGCCTTGGGCGGCAATCAGCCCCAGCATTTT
>.|TRBV7-2|TRBJ2-2|.
CASMGSVNTGELFF
TGTGCCAGCATGGGTAGCGTGAACACCGGGGAGCTGTTTTTT
>.|TRBV2|TRBJ2-7|TRBD1
CASSEAGTGGEQYF
TGTGCCAGCAGTGAAGCGGGGACAGGGGGCGAGCAGTACTTC
>.|TRBV4-2|TRBJ2-7|TRBD1
CASSTISQARDRAYEQYF
TGTGCCAGCAGCACCATCAGCCAGGCACGGGACAGGGCCTACGAGCAGTACTTC
>.|TRBV19|TRBJ1-6|TRBD1
CASSIPLTGVGSPLHF
TGTGCCAGTAGTATCCCCCTCACAGGGGTAGGTTCACCCCTCCACTTT
>.|TRBV5-5|TRBJ2-5|.
CASSFSGGVQETQYF
TGTGCCAGCAGCTTTTCTGGAGGCGTGCAAGAGACCCAGTACTTC
>.|TRBV5-4|TRBJ1-2|.
CASSLTGTLGYTF
TGTGCCAGCAGCTTGACAGGGACGCTAGGCTACACCTTC
>.|TRBV2|TRBJ1-5|TRBD1
CASSEDEGADQPQHF
TGTGCCAGCAGTGAAGATGAGGGGGCCGATCAGCCCCAGCATTTT
>.|TRBV4-3|TRBJ1-2|TRBD1
CASSQTGTGRTNYGYTF
TGCGCCAGCAGCCAAACCGGGACAGGACGTACTAACTATGGCTACACCTTC
>.|TRBV7-8|TRBJ2-2|TRBD2
CASSPRSGENTGELFF
TGTGCCAGCAGCCCGCGAAGCGGGGAGAACACCGGGGAGCTGTTTTTT
>.|TRBV6-5|TRBJ2-5|TRBD1
CASSRTGEETQYF
TGTGCCAGCAGCCGGACAGGGGAAGAGACCCAGTACTTC
>.|TRBV10-3|TRBJ1-2|.
CAISESGRDYGYTF
TGTGCCATCAGTGAGTCGGGCAGGGACTATGGCTACACCTTC
>.|TRBV27|TRBJ1-4|TRBD1
CASSLTGTGDEKLFF
TGTGCCAGCAGTCTCACCGGGACAGGGGATGAAAAACTGTTTTTT
>.|TRBV15|TRBJ1-1|.
CATSRGFGTGSNF
.
>.|TRBV6-1|TRBJ2-7|.
CASSGAGFKSSYEQYF
TGTGCCAGCAGTGGGGCGGGGTTCAAGAGCTCCTACGAGCAGTACTTC
>.|TRBV6-6|TRBJ2-2|.
CASSYYEEPTGELFF
TGTGCCAGCAGTTACTACGAGGAACCCACCGGGGAGCTGTTTTTT
>.|TRBV18|TRBJ1-4|.
CASSPASNEKLFF
TGTGCCAGCTCACCTGCCAGTAATGAAAAACTGTTTTTT
>few|TRBV7-2|TRBJ1-2|TRBD1
CASSFTGTGAWGYGYTF
TGTGCCAGCAGCTTCACGGGGACAGGCGCATGGGGGTATGGCTACACCTTC
>few|TRBV7-3|TRBJ2-1|.
CASSPRRGNNEQFF
TGTGCCAGCAGCCCCAGAAGGGGCAACAATGAGCAGTTCTTC
>.|TRBV19|TRBJ1-2|.
CASRNRVYGYGYTF
TGTGCCAGTCGGAACAGGGTCTACGGCTATGGCTACACCTTC
>.|TRBV2|TRBJ1-1|.
CASQLRGGTEAFF
TGTGCCAGCCAACTCAGGGGTGGGACTGAAGCTTTCTTT
>.|TRBV6-2/TRBV6-3|TRBJ1-1|.
CASSYSGGLDTEAFF
TGTGCCAGCAGTTACTCCGGGGGGCTGGATACTGAAGCTTTCTTT
>.|TRBV30|TRBJ1-4|.
CAWSVLGAGEKLFF
TGTGCCTGGAGTGTACTGGGGGCCGGAGAAAAACTGTTTTTT
>.|TRBV4-1|TRBJ2-3|TRBD2
CASSLGASGVTDTQYF
TGCGCCAGCAGCCTAGGGGCTAGCGGGGTCACAGATACGCAGTATTTT
>.|TRBV12-5|TRBJ1-5|.
CASGYSRIYSNQPQHF
TGTGCTAGTGGTTATTCCAGGATTTATAGCAATCAGCCCCAGCATTTT
>.|TRBV4-1|TRBJ1-1|TRBD1
CASSQQGAGIGNTEAFF
TGCGCCAGCAGCCAGCAGGGGGCGGGAATCGGAAACACTGAAGCTTTCTTT
>.|TRBV7-9|TRBJ2-3|TRBD2
CASSLTSGGALQYF
TGTGCCAGCAGCTTGACTAGCGGGGGGGCCTTGCAGTATTTT
>.|TRBV18|TRBJ1-5|.
CASSATVGGLDQPQHF
TGTGCCAGCTCGGCAACCGTGGGGGGATTGGATCAGCCCCAGCATTTT
>.|TRBV30|TRBJ2-1|TRBD1
CAWSRTGVFSYNEQFF
TGTGCCTGGAGCAGAACAGGGGTCTTCTCCTACAATGAGCAGTTCTTC
>.|TRBV30|TRBJ1-4|TRBD1
CAWSTGQGSNEKLFF
TGTGCCTGGAGTACGGGACAGGGTTCTAATGAAAAACTGTTTTTT
>.|TRBV19|TRBJ2-4|.
CASTPGVAKNIQYF
TGTGCCAGTACCCCAGGGGTAGCCAAAAACATTCAGTACTTC
>.|TRBV6-5|TRBJ1-1|.
CASHRGRGGTEAFF
TGTGCCAGCCACCGGGGCCGCGGGGGAACTGAAGCTTTCTTT
>.|TRBV5-1|TRBJ2-5|.
CASSLQGETQYF
TGCGCCAGCAGCTTGCAGGGGGAGACCCAGTACTTC
>few|TRBV10-3|TRBJ1-4|.
CATQFATNEKLFF
TGTGCCACCCAATTTGCAACTAATGAAAAACTGTTTTTT
>.|TRBV9|TRBJ2-1|.
CASRAPGSDEQFF
TGTGCCAGCAGGGCGCCGGGGAGCGATGAGCAGTTCTTC
>.|TRBV19|TRBJ1-5|.
CASSTSGAGNQPQHF
TGTGCCAGTAGCACCTCCGGCGCGGGCAATCAGCCCCAGCATTTT
>.|TRBV7-2|TRBJ2-5|TRBD2
CASSSRSGGFGETQYF
TGTGCCAGCAGCAGTCGTAGCGGGGGGTTTGGGGAGACCCAGTACTTC